The next 21 T cell receptor beta chains were all read from a single sample in a study of T cells in Graves' hyperthyroidism and ophthalmopathy. Authors of the study amplified TCR beta CDR3 regions from RNA transcripts. Initially, a first-round RT-PCR of the TCR CDR3 employed the HTBI primer set. MiXCR, run by TCRdb on the multiplex PCR reads, gives a single entry per CDR3 protein. The data show 500,000 to 600,000 distinct CDR3 sequences, nearly 20% seen once. Sequencing input: blood. These receptors all stem from a middle-aged man with Graves' ophthalmopathy.

This clonotype was observed many times. The V gene is TRBV2, the J gene TRBJ2-7; 7 bases fit TRBD1. Germline V gene data show CDR1 as SNHLY and CDR2 as FYNNEI. The ends lost 6 bases at V and 1 base at J; junction bases unmatched: 9. The CDR3 covers 15 residues. The CDR3 protein is CASRRDSEGSYEQYF. For the CDR3, the DNA is TGTGCCAGCAGGAGGGACAGTGAGGGTTCCTACGAGCAGTACTTC.

The V and J genes are TRBV4-2 and TRBJ1-5, with TRBD1 as a possible D gene (5 bases). V lost 1 base to trimming and J lost 2 bases, with 12 bases between them. Germline V CDR1 and CDR2: LGHNA, YNFKEQ. The CDR3 runs to 16 residues. The CDR3 reads CASSQGVPGGNQPQHF. The CDR3 region has the DNA TGTGCCAGCAGCCAAGGAGTTCCGGGGGGCAATCAGCCCCAGCATTTT.

This clonotype occurred many times. This chain joins TRBV7-9 and TRBJ2-5; D could derive from TRBD1 or TRBD2 (5 bases each). With 4 bases removed from V and 6 bases from J, the gap between germline ends came to 15 bases. This CDR3 contains 14 residues. Per the germline V gene, CDR1 is SEHNR and CDR2 is FQNEAQ (reference sequence). The CDR3 nucleotides read TGTGCCAGCAGCTCCGGGACCTACGAGAAGACCCAGTACTTC. Translating gives CASSSGTYEKTQYF.

This clonotype appeared a few times. The chain combines TRBV10-3 with TRBJ1-5, with D tentatively TRBD1 (5 bases). The CDR3 runs 15 residues. Trimming stripped 6 bases from V and 0 bases from J, with 12 bases between. Germline CDR1 reads ENHRY; CDR2 reads SYGVKD. The DNA for the CDR3 is TGTGCCATCAGCGAAGGACACCTTAGCAATCAGCCCCAGCATTTT. Its protein is CAISEGHLSNQPQHF.

This clonotype appeared many times. The genes are TRBV7-6 and TRBJ2-7; D gene unclear. Trimming shortened V by 5 bases and J by 2 bases, and 13 bases separated the two germline ends. Germline-derived CDR1 and CDR2 are SGHVS and FNYEAQ. There are 14 residues in the CDR3. CDR3: CASSPTGRAYEQYF. CDR3 coding DNA: TGTGCCAGCAGCCCCACTGGCAGAGCCTACGAGCAGTACTTC.

This sequence joins TRBV5-7 and TRBJ1-6; TRBD1 aligns across 7 bases. TRBV5-7 is treated as an ORF (open reading frame) with a function not yet certain. The CDR3 extends over 17 amino acids. The V and J ends lost 3 bases and 2 bases, in that order; junction bases with no gene match: 8. The CDR3 loop is CASSCPGGVTYNSPLHF. CDR3 DNA sequence: TGTGCCAGCAGCTGCCCAGGGGGTGTAACCTATAATTCACCCCTCCACTTT.

The table lists this clonotype with a few counts. The genes are TRBV5-1 and TRBJ2-2; 12 nucleotides match TRBD2. This CDR3 has 17 residues. The V and J ends lost 2 bases and 5 bases, in that order; junction bases with no gene match: 7. CDR1 is SGHRS and CDR2 is YFSETQ in the germline V gene. This chain's CDR3 is CASSLGLAGLLTGELFF. The CDR3 coding sequence is TGCGCCAGCAGCTTAGGACTAGCGGGATTGCTAACCGGGGAGCTGTTTTTT.

This clonotype was detected once. This rearrangement joins TRBV6-4 to TRBJ2-1, with D tentatively TRBD1 (6 bases). The germline V gene encodes CDR1 MRHNA and CDR2 SNTAGT. The CDR3 is 13 amino acids. V lost 9 bases, J lost 4 bases, and 13 bases lay in between. The CDR3 is CARQGLKYNEQFF. CDR3 DNA sequence: TGTGCCAGACAGGGTCTAAAATACAATGAGCAGTTCTTC.

This clonotype was detected many times. The gene calls are TRBV11-2 and TRBJ2-7; D perhaps matches TRBD1 (6 bases). V lost 7 bases to trimming and J lost 2 bases, with 12 bases between them. Germline lookup yields CDR1 SGHAT and CDR2 FQNNGV. The CDR3 loop spans 13 amino acids. The DNA of the CDR3 is TGTGCCAGCAACTCTTACAGGGCCTACGAGCAGTACTTC. The encoded protein is CASNSYRAYEQYF.

The chain employs TRBV6-5 and TRBJ1-4; D gene uncertain. The CDR3 is made up of 14 amino acids. Germline CDR1 and CDR2: MNHEY and SVGAGI. Trimming stripped 2 bases from V and 0 bases from J, with 4 bases between. CDR3 nucleotides: TGTGCCAGCAGTTACGGAGCAACTAATGAAAAACTGTTTTTT. Translated, it gives CASSYGATNEKLFF.

This clonotype was counted between two and nine times. The rearrangement uses TRBV6-1 and TRBJ2-7; 7 bases fit TRBD1. Trimming removed 7 bases from V and 0 bases from J; junction bases left unmatched: 9. The CDR3 length is 15 residues. Germline V lookup: CDR1 MNHNS, CDR2 SASEGT. CDR3 sequence: CASTQTGPSSYEQYF. As DNA, the CDR3 is TGTGCCAGCACCCAGACAGGGCCTAGCTCCTACGAGCAGTACTTC.

The rearrangement uses TRBV30 and TRBJ2-7; possibly TRBD2 for D (5 bases). CDR1 and CDR2 from the germline V gene are GTSNPN and SVGIG (reference sequence). The length of the CDR3 is 13 residues. Trimming removed 5 bases from V and 6 bases from J, with 17 bases in between. The DNA for the CDR3 is TGTGCCTGGGCCCCCTCGGGTGGAGGCGAGCAGTACTTC. Protein product: CAWAPSGGGEQYF.

The chain links TRBV7-2 to TRBJ2-5; TRBD2 agrees at 12 bases. This CDR3 comprises 17 residues. Germline trimming cut 1 base from V and 2 bases from J; bases unmatched to any gene: 5. Germline CDR1 reads SGHTA; CDR2 reads FQGNSA. CDR3 DNA: TGTGCCAGCAGCTTAGGGGGACTAGCGGGTCTACAAGAGACCCAGTACTTC. Its protein is CASSLGGLAGLQETQYF.

The sample holds many counts of this clonotype. The chain uses TRBV2 and TRBJ2-7, with TRBD2 identical over 9 bases. V was pared by 7 bases and J by 4 bases, with 2 bases of the junction left unmatched. Germline lookup yields CDR1 SNHLY and CDR2 FYNNEI. The CDR3 consists of 12 residues. CDR3 sequence reads: CASTGLAYEQYF. The CDR3 nucleotides are TGTGCCAGCACCGGACTAGCGTACGAGCAGTACTTC.

This clonotype was counted many times. The chain combines TRBV27 with TRBJ2-5; 11 positions agree with TRBD1. This CDR3 contains 14 residues. V gave up 4 bases and J gave up 4 bases; unmatched junction bases: 2. The V gene's germline CDR1 is MNHEY and CDR2 SMNVEV (reference sequence). The CDR3 reads CASSSGTGGETQYF. DNA for the CDR3: TGTGCCAGCAGTTCCGGGACAGGGGGAGAGACCCAGTACTTC.

The table lists this clonotype with a few counts. CDR3 in DNA: TGTGCCAGCAGCGGAGGACTAGCGCGTACAGATACGCAGTATTTT. This codes for CASSGGLARTDTQYF. This chain links TRBV9 with TRBJ2-3; TRBD2 agrees at 9 bases. Germline V gene sequence: CDR1 SGDLS, CDR2 YYNGEE. Trimming took 3 bases from V and 3 from J; bases not matched to a gene: 5. This CDR3 contains 15 residues.

The V gene is TRBV7-8, the J gene TRBJ2-1; TRBD1 or TRBD2 may be the D gene (6 bases each). This CDR3 is built from 16 residues. V was trimmed by 1 base and J by 4 bases, leaving 14 bases between them. Germline CDR1 is SGHVS and CDR2 is FQNEAQ. CDR3 residues: CASSLDRAGRYNEQFF. CDR3 in DNA: TGTGCCAGCAGCTTAGACAGGGCGGGAAGGTACAATGAGCAGTTCTTC.

The rearrangement links TRBV7-2 to TRBJ2-7, with D tentatively TRBD1 (5 bases). Germline-derived CDR1 and CDR2 are SGHTA and FQGNSA. The length of the CDR3 is 12 residues. The ends were cut back, 3 bases at V and 6 bases at J, with 9 bases in the middle. The DNA for the CDR3 is TGTGCCAGCAGCTTCAGGGAAGGCGAGCAGTACTTC. This gives the protein CASSFREGEQYF.

The V gene is TRBV27, the J gene TRBJ1-6; 11 nucleotides agree with TRBD1. V trimming: 2 bases; J trimming: 9 bases; junction bases outside the gene matches: 6. CDR3 length equals 16 residues. Germline V CDR1 and CDR2: MNHEY, SMNVEV (reference sequence). For the CDR3, the DNA is TGTGCCAGCAGTTTACCGCGCGGGACAGGGGGTTCACCCCTCCACTTT. Protein: CASSLPRGTGGSPLHF.

Only a few counts were recorded for this clonotype. The chain combines TRBV6-1 with TRBJ1-1; D not resolved. CDR1 is MNHNS, CDR2 SASEGT, per germline. Trimming pared 7 bases from V and 3 bases from J, leaving 12 bases between. CDR3 length: 13 residues. The CDR3, as DNA: TGTGCCAGCAAAGAAAAATTTGACACTGAAGCTTTCTTT. Its translation is CASKEKFDTEAFF.

Comment on this clonotype: A much larger clone is a single base away; this may be a read error. The rearrangement links TRBV5-1 to TRBJ2-7; D gene uncertain. CDR3 length equals 13 residues. Germline V gives CDR1 SGHRS, CDR2 YFSETQ. This CDR3 is CASSRTGSHEQYF. The CDR3 DNA sequence: TGTGCCAGCAGCCGCACGGGCAGTCACGAGCAGTACTTC.